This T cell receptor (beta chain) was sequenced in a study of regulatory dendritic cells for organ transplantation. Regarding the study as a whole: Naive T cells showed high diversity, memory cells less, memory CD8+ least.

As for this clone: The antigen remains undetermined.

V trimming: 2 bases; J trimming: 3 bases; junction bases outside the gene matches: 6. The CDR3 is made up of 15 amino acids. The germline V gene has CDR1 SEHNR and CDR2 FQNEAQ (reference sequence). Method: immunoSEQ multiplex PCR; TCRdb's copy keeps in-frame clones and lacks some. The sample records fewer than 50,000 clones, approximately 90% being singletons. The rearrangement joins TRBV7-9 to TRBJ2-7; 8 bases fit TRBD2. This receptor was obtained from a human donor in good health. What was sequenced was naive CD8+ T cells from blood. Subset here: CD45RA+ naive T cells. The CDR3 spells CASSLIAGSVYEQYF. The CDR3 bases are TGTGCCAGCAGCTTAATAGCGGGGTCGGTCTACGAGCAGTACTTC.